This TCR beta chain was captured by sequencing in a study of blood T cell repertoires in COVID-19 (dated by TCRdb to the early 2020s). Context from the whole study: The collaborator samples originated in the United States, Italy and Spain and spanned the acute and convalescent phases of COVID-19. The repertoires were released in a freely available public database intended as a resource for research on the immune response to SARS-CoV-2. A de-identified subject ID, COVID-19 status, age in years and sex were almost always included in the sample metadata. Where available, HLA class I and class II types were taken from metadata supplied by the sample provider and were not determined by assay-based typing. The prospective study material was composed of cDNA or gDNA derived from T cells, B-cell-depleted T cells, or PBMCs. Samples were obtained from the ongoing ImmuneRACE study (first 160 participants) and from 1,254 subjects provided by 6 global collaborators. Subjects who had been exposed to COVID-19, were actively infected with it, or had recovered from it provided the deeply sampled blood TCRbeta repertoires that made up the dataset. Results the study describes overall, beyond this receptor: The amount of clinical and demographic metadata varied by source and participant and was provided uncurated.

Remarks on this clone: Its antigen is still unknown. Base qualities are not provided; no much larger clone lies one nucleotide away.

The immunoSEQ Assay, a bias-controlled multiplex PCR, was used to amplify TCRbeta CDR3 regions from genomic DNA. Per the authors' processing: The number of nucleated cells in each sample was estimated from the amplification of reference gene primers within the assay. Sequence reads were collapsed and filtered to measure the absolute abundance of every unique TCRbeta CDR3 rearrangement. For each sample, productive Simpson clonality was calculated as the square root of Simpson's diversity index over productive rearrangements. TCRdb's version of the immuneACCESS table is confined to in-frame rearrangements and falls short of the full clone set. An unresolved V gene accounts for under half of the shortfall where checked; the remainder is of unknown origin. V and J calls and clone size follow that table, whereas D and trimming were derived from the DNA. Counted in this sample were about 160,000 clones; more than 60% of them appeared once. 2.8% of the sample goes to the ten largest clones.

Each collaborating institution followed its own protocols to collect whole blood in K2EDTA tubes. For TCRbeta analysis, collaborators shipped samples as frozen whole blood, isolated PBMCs, or DNA extracted from either of those sample types. From V the trimming removes 8 bases and from J it removes 0 bases, while the gene matches leave 8 bases of the junction unaccounted for. The CDR3 starts with the cysteine, ends with the phenylalanine, and has 15 residues. CDR3 DNA only is kept here, 45 bases in frame from base 1. As encoded in the germline V gene (reference sequence), CDR1 is LNHDA while CDR2 is SQIVND.

This sequence originates from a man in his 70s with acute or convalescent COVID-19. The specimen was peripheral blood. The V and J segments used are TRBV19 and TRBJ1-1, and TRBD1 aligns with 8 junction nucleotides. The DNA sequence is given as TGTGCCAGTGGGCGGGACAGGAGTTTGAACACTGAAGCTTTCTTT. Its amino acids are CASGRDRSLNTEAFF. This CDR3, with the reference TRBV19 and TRBJ1-1 proteins standing in past its ends, gives the full variable domain DGGITQSPKYLFRKEGQNVTLSCEQNLNHDAMYWYRQDPGQGLRLIYYSQIVNDFQKGDIAEGYSVSREKKESFPLTVTSAQKNPTAFYLCASGRDRSLNTEAFFGQGTRLTVV.